A single TCR beta chain is shown here with its context. This record comes from a study of blood T cell repertoires in COVID-19. Study-level information: Samples came from the United States, Italy and Spain, spanning acute and convalescent COVID-19. In each case, the material was cDNA or gDNA derived from T cells, B-cell-depleted T cells, or PBMCs.

J was trimmed by 4 bases and V by 4 bases; bases with no gene match: 5. Per the germline V gene, CDR1 is SGHTA and CDR2 is FQGTGA. CDR3 length equals 15 residues. As processed by the authors: How many nucleated cells were present was estimated from reference gene primer amplification. Clones were sequenced by immunoSEQ multiplex PCR, and TCRdb holds only the in-frame ones, with some missing. V and J calls and clone size are given by that table; D and trimming were obtained from the DNA. The sample has tens of thousands of clones; around 84% are singletons. The specimen sequenced was peripheral blood. V gene TRBV7-3 combines with J gene TRBJ2-2; TRBD1 aligns across 8 bases. The sequence came from a man between 65 and 85 years old with active COVID-19. The DNA for the CDR3 is TGTGCCAGCAGCTCTCAAGGACAGGGCACCGGGGAGCTGTTTTTT. Protein: CASSSQGQGTGELFF.